The present entry profiles one T cell receptor beta chain with its context. The CDR3 consists of 14 residues. Per the germline V gene, CDR1 is SNHLY and CDR2 is FYNNEI. The V segment lost 6 bases and the J segment 6 bases; nucleotides outside the gene matches: 8. Libraries were prepared by immunoSEQ multiplex PCR; TCRdb keeps only in-frame clonotypes and omits some of them. The sample holds 4,500 or so clones, roughly 80% seen once. This entry belongs to a study of tumor T cells in aggressive B-cell lymphoma. This sequence was found in an adult with diffuse large B cell lymphoma. The chain is built from TRBV2 and TRBJ1-2; 9 positions match TRBD1. The sequenced sample consisted of tumor tissue. CDR3 loop: CASSVGTGYNGYTF. In DNA, the CDR3 is TGTGCCAGCAGCGTAGGGACAGGGTACAATGGCTACACCTTC.